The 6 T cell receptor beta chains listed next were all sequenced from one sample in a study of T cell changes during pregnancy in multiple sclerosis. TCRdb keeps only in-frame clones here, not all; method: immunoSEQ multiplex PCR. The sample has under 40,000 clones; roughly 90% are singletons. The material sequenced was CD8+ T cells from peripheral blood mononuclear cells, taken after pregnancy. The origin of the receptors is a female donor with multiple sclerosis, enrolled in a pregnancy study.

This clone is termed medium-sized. The CDR3 DNA follows: TGTGCCAGCAGTGACTCGACTAGCGGGGGGGCCAATGAGCAGTTCTTC. Its protein product is CASSDSTSGGANEQFF. This chain uses TRBV6-4 with TRBJ2-1, with 14 bases aligning to TRBD2. CDR1 is MRHNA and CDR2 is SNTAGT in the germline V gene. The CDR3 consists of 16 residues. After removal of 0 bases from V and 6 bases from J, the junction contained 1 base not matched to a gene.

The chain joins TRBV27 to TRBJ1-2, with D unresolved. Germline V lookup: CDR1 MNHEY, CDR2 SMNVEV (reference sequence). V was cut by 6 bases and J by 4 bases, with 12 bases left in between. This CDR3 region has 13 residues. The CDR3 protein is CASSLGGIYGYTF. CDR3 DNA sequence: TGTGCCAGCAGCCTCGGCGGAATCTATGGCTACACCTTC.

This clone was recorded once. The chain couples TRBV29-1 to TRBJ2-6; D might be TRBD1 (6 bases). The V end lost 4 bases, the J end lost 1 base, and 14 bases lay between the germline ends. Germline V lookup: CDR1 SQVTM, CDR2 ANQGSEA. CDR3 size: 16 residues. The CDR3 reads CSVAPATGSGANVLTF. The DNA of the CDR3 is TGCAGCGTTGCCCCCGCGACAGGATCTGGGGCCAACGTCCTGACTTTC.

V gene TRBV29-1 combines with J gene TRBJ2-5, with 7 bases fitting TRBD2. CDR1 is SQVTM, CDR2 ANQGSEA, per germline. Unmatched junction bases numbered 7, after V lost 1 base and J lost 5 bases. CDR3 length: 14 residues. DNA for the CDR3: TGCAGCGTTGAAGGGGGGGGTCCGGGGGAGACCCAGTACTTC. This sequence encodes CSVEGGGPGETQYF.

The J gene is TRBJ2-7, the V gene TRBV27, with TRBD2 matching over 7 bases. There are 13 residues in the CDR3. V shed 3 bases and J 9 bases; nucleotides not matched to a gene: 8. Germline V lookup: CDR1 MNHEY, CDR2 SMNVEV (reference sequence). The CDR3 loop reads CASSFLGGDWQYF. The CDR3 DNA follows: TGTGCCAGCAGTTTTTTGGGGGGGGACTGGCAGTACTTC.

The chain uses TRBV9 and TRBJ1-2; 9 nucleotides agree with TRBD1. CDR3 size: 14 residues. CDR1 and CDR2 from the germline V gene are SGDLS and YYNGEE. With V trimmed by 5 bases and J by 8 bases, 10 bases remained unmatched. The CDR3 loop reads CASSATGGASGYTF. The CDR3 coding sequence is TGTGCCAGCAGTGCTACAGGGGGCGCGTCGGGCTACACCTTC. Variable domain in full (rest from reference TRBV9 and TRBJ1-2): DSGVTQTPKHLITATGQRVTLRCSPRSGDLSVYWYQQSLDQGLQFLIQYYNGEERAKGNILERFSAQQFPDLHSELNLSSLELGDSALYFCASSATGGASGYTFGSGTRLTVV.